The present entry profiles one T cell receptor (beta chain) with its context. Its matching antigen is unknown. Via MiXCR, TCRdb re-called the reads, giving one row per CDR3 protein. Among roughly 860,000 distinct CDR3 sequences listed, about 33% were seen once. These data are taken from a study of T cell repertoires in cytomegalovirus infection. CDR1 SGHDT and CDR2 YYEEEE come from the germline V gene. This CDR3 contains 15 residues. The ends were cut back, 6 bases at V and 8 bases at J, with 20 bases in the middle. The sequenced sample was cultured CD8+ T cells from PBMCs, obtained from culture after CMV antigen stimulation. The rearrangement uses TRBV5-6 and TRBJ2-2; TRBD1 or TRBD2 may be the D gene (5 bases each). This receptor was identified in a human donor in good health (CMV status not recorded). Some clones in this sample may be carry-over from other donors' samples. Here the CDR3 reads CASKPGTGIIGELFF. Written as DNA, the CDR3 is TGTGCCAGCAAGCCCGGGACCGGGATAATTGGGGAGCTGTTTTTT.